The present T cell receptor (beta chain) was sequenced within a study of shared clonotypes between healthy human individuals. The V segment lost 2 bases and the J segment 5 bases; nucleotides outside the gene matches: 8. The CDR3 is made up of 16 amino acids. Germline CDR1 is MNHGY and CDR2 is SAAAGT. Study-level points and caveats: The researchers took only blood, and tissue repertoires probably look different. The generation probabilities recorded for non-shared clonotypes fell below those of clonotypes shared by all four donors.

On this clone itself: What it binds is not known.

Authors' methods: Junction-only sequences without quality scores were provided by ImmunoSEQ, so filtering was different. The table came from immunoSEQ multiplex PCR; TCRdb's copy has only in-frame clones and leaves some out. V and J calls and clone size follow that table, whereas D and trimming were derived from the DNA. The table has more than 400,000 clones, approximately 95% seen once; the top ten hold nearly 0.065%. V and J are TRBV6-8 and TRBJ2-2; 7 bases fit TRBD2. This TCR was recovered from a woman in her 30s in good health. The specimen was naive CD4+ T cells sorted from blood. The sample's subset: CD45RA+ positively selected. CDR3 sequence reads: CASSYKTSRQTGELFF. The CDR3, as DNA: TGTGCCAGCAGTTACAAGACTAGCAGACAAACCGGGGAGCTGTTTTTT.